One sample yielded the 8 T cell receptor beta chains listed below, sequenced in a study of shared clonotypes between healthy human individuals. TCRdb's copy holds only in-frame clones and misses some; the assay was immunoSEQ multiplex PCR. Counted here are about 2,500,000 clones, about 92% occurring once; the ten biggest clones make up over 0.12%. Sequencing was carried out using naive CD4+ T cells sorted from blood. As to subset: CD45RA+ positively selected. Receptor source: a man aged 18 to 30 in good health.

The CDR3 coding sequence is TGTGCCAGCAGCGAAGTGGGGGGCCTTAGCACAGATACGCAGTATTTT. It encodes CASSEVGGLSTDTQYF. The rearrangement uses TRBV7-6 and TRBJ2-3, with D possibly being TRBD1 or TRBD2 (6 bases each). Trimming cost V 5 bases and J 0 bases, with 15 bases left between them. Germline V gives CDR1 SGHVS, CDR2 FNYEAQ. The CDR3 runs to 16 residues.

The chain links TRBV6-6 to TRBJ2-7; D possibly uses TRBD1 or TRBD2 (6 bases each). The germline V and J ends were trimmed by 5 bases and 3 bases, with 14 bases remaining between them. Germline V gene data show CDR1 as MNHNY and CDR2 as SVGAGI (reference sequence). This CDR3 is 14 amino acids long. CDR3 DNA: TGTGCCAGCAGTCCCCTGAGGGGGGACTACGAGCAGTACTTC. This codes for CASSPLRGDYEQYF.

This sequence joins TRBV10-3 and TRBJ1-4; D is unclear. V lost 6 bases to trimming and J lost 0 bases, with 11 bases between them. There are 15 residues in the CDR3. In germline, CDR1 is ENHRY, CDR2 SYGVKD. The CDR3 is CAISVGWSTNEKLFF. CDR3 coding DNA: TGTGCCATCAGCGTCGGGTGGTCAACTAATGAAAAACTGTTTTTT.

The rearrangement links TRBV2 to TRBJ2-4; 7 bases fit TRBD1. Unmatched junction bases numbered 4, after V lost 6 bases and J lost 5 bases. The CDR3 spans 13 residues. Germline V gene lookup returns CDR1 SNHLY and CDR2 FYNNEI. The CDR3 here is CASSRDSENIQYF. DNA for the CDR3: TGTGCCAGCAGCAGGGACAGTGAAAACATTCAGTACTTC.

This rearrangement joins TRBV29-1 to TRBJ2-7, with D hard to call. V was cut by 4 bases and J by 3 bases, with 10 bases left in between. Germline values: CDR1 SQVTM, CDR2 ANQGSEA. This CDR3 region has 12 residues. CDR3 protein: CSVVQEHYEQYF. Written as DNA, the CDR3 is TGCAGCGTTGTGCAGGAACACTACGAGCAGTACTTC.

The chain employs TRBV2 and TRBJ2-1; 9 bases are a match to TRBD1. The germline CDR1 and CDR2 sequences are SNHLY and FYNNEI. The length of the CDR3 is 13 residues. With V trimmed by 8 bases and J by 12 bases, 11 bases remained unmatched. For the CDR3, the DNA is TGTGCCAGCTCTGGACAGGGGCCCGGTGGGCAGTTCTTC. Translating gives CASSGQGPGGQFF. The complete variable domain, with remaining parts taken from reference TRBV2 and TRBJ2-1, reads EPEVTQTPSHQVTQMGQEVILRCVPISNHLYFYWYRQILGQKVEFLVSFYNNEISEKSEIFDDQFSVERPDGSNFTLKIRSTKLEDSAMYFCASSGQGPGGQFFGPGTRLTVL.

This chain's CDR3 is CATGAGGEQYF. The CDR3 coding sequence is TGCGCCACCGGGGCCGGGGGCGAGCAGTACTTC. The J gene is TRBJ2-7, the V gene TRBV23-1, with D maybe TRBD2 (6 bases). TRBV23-1 is an open reading frame whose function is uncertain. The CDR3 consists of 11 residues. The V gene lost 10 bases and the J gene lost 6 bases, with 13 bases spanning the gap.

In regard to this clone: The same CDR3 also results from other DNA sequences found in this sample. V and J are TRBV6-1 and TRBJ2-3; a possible D gene is TRBD2 (6 bases). Trimming removed 1 base at V and 3 bases at J, with 8 bases between. In germline, CDR1 is MNHNS, CDR2 SASEGT. The CDR3 is 14 amino acids. The CDR3 DNA is TGTGCCAGCAGTGAAGGTGGGGGGACAGATACGCAGTATTTT. It translates to CASSEGGGTDTQYF.